A single sample gave rise to the 24 T cell receptor beta chains below, sequenced in a study of naive and memory T cell subsets. Antigen specificity for these receptors is unknown. Study observations and caveats: A few larger clonotypes appeared in naive repertoires, especially CD8, possibly memory cells re-expressing CD45RA.

An equimolar mix of two oligonucleotides served as the beta constant-region primer for TRBC1 and TRBC2. Nested alpha and beta constant-region primers with the SP2 primer drove four PCR rounds on ligated cDNA. MiXCR, applied by TCRdb to the UMI-ligation and nested PCR reads, yields one record per CDR3 protein. Among 150,000 or so distinct CDR3 sequences listed, roughly 22% were seen once. The sequenced sample was naive CD4+ T cells from blood. The receptors stem from a human donor in good health.

This clonotype was seen repeatedly, ten times or more. The rearrangement uses TRBV6-1 and TRBJ2-7; 13 positions match TRBD2. CDR1 is MNHNS, CDR2 SASEGT, per germline. After removal of 6 bases from V and 7 bases from J, the junction contained 9 bases not matched to a gene. The CDR3 runs 15 residues. CDR3 loop: CASSPLAGGPGEQYF. The CDR3 coding sequence is TGTGCCAGCAGCCCACTAGCGGGAGGGCCTGGAGAGCAGTACTTC.

V usage is TRBV12-3 or TRBV12-4 and J usage is TRBJ2-1, with no clear D. The CDR3 consists of 15 residues. Trimming removed 4 bases from V and 4 bases from J, with 14 bases in between. The CDR3 DNA reads TGTGCCAGCAGTTCCCCCAACCCAGCATACAATGAGCAGTTCTTC. Encoded protein: CASSSPNPAYNEQFF.

This clonotype was counted a few times. The chain couples TRBV28 to TRBJ2-3, with TRBD1 matching over 8 bases. This CDR3 contains 13 residues. J gave up 3 bases and V 7 bases, and 3 bases lay outside the gene matches. CDR1 and CDR2 (germline): MDHEN, SYDVKM. CDR3 protein: CASTRDRTDTQYF. CDR3 in DNA: TGTGCCAGCACACGGGACAGGACAGATACGCAGTATTTT.

The V gene is TRBV11-1, the J gene TRBJ2-1, with 7 bases identical to TRBD2. J lost 8 bases, V lost 4 bases, and 17 bases had no gene match. Germline V gives CDR1 SGHAT, CDR2 FQDESV (reference sequence). This CDR3 comprises 17 residues. The CDR3 reads CASSSPPRGLEPDEQFF. The CDR3 DNA sequence: TGTGCCAGCAGCTCCCCTCCTCGAGGACTAGAACCCGATGAGCAGTTCTTC.

The rearrangement links TRBV20-1 to TRBJ2-1, with TRBD2 identical over 14 bases. The CDR3 runs to 16 residues. Trimming cost V 0 bases and J 7 bases; bases outside gene matches: 5. Germline V gene sequence: CDR1 DFQATT, CDR2 SNEGSKA (reference sequence). DNA of the CDR3: TGCAGTGCTAGAGACTTAGGGACTAGCGGGAGAAATGAGCAGTTCTTC. Protein sequence: CSARDLGTSGRNEQFF.

This clonotype was seen a few times. The J gene is TRBJ2-6, the V gene TRBV27; D may correspond to TRBD1 or TRBD2 (5 bases each). Deletions cut 4 bases from V and 0 bases from J, with 16 bases between. Germline V CDR1 and CDR2: MNHEY, SMNVEV (reference sequence). The CDR3 has 18 residues. The CDR3 here is CASSYLGTGPSGANVLTF. The CDR3 nucleotides are TGTGCCAGCAGTTACCTTGGGACCGGCCCCTCTGGGGCCAACGTCCTGACTTTC.

Only a few counts were recorded for this clonotype. V gene TRBV24-1 combines with J gene TRBJ2-1; D is possibly TRBD1 (6 bases). The CDR3 is made up of 16 amino acids. Trimming took 5 bases from V and 1 from J, leaving 14 bases between them. Germline CDR1 is KGHDR and CDR2 is SFDVKD. CDR3 DNA sequence: TGTGCCACCAGTGCCGTAGGGGGTGGGTCCTACAATGAGCAGTTCTTC. Amino acid sequence: CATSAVGGGSYNEQFF.

This clonotype was counted many times. The V and J genes are TRBV2 and TRBJ2-7, with 15 positions matching TRBD2. Trimming took 7 bases from V and 6 from J; bases not matched to a gene: 13. The CDR3 is 17 residues long. Germline V CDR1 and CDR2: SNHLY, FYNNEI. CDR3 protein: CASMMGGLAGGSVEQYF. CDR3 bases: TGTGCCAGCATGATGGGGGGACTAGCGGGAGGTTCGGTCGAGCAGTACTTC.

The V and J genes are TRBV19 and TRBJ2-4, with 16 bases lining up with TRBD2. CDR1 LNHDA and CDR2 SQIVND come from the germline V gene (reference sequence). The CDR3 length is 20 residues. With V trimmed by 6 bases and J by 1 base, 12 bases remained unmatched. As DNA, the CDR3 is TGTGCCAGTAGATCCGGGACTAGCGGGAGGGCCGACTTTGCCAAAAACATTCAGTACTTC. The encoded protein is CASRSGTSGRADFAKNIQYF.

This clonotype was picked up many times. The rearrangement uses TRBV20-1 and TRBJ2-2; D is unclear. Germline V gives CDR1 DFQATT, CDR2 SNEGSKA (reference sequence). Trimming stripped 5 bases from V and 0 bases from J, with 10 bases between. The CDR3 is made up of 14 amino acids. CDR3 bases: TGCAGTGCTCCAGGTAGCCCGAACACCGGGGAGCTGTTTTTT. Its protein is CSAPGSPNTGELFF.

This chain joins TRBV10-1 and TRBJ2-7, with a tentative D call TRBD1 (6 bases). The V and J ends lost 4 bases and 0 bases respectively, with 10 bases between them. From germline, CDR1 is WNHNN and CDR2 SYGVQD (reference sequence). This CDR3 is 14 amino acids long. DNA for the CDR3: TGCGCCAGCAGTGCCCGCAGGGGCTCCTACGAGCAGTACTTC. The encoded protein is CASSARRGSYEQYF.

The V and J genes are TRBV7-9 and TRBJ2-1; 11 nucleotides align to TRBD2. Germline V lookup: CDR1 SEHNR, CDR2 FQNEAQ (reference sequence). V lost 5 bases and J lost 8; bases outside the gene matches: 11. This CDR3 has 16 residues. The CDR3 nucleotides are TGTGCCAGCAGCCCTCCGGGACTAGCGGTATTCGATGAGCAGTTCTTC. Amino acid sequence: CASSPPGLAVFDEQFF. Supplemented by reference TRBV7-9 and TRBJ2-1, the full variable domain reads DTGVSQNPRHKITKRGQNVTFRCDPISEHNRLYWYRQTLGQGPEFLTYFQNEAQLEKSRLLSDRFSAERPKGSFSTLEIQRTEQGDSAMYLCASSPPGLAVFDEQFFGPGTRLTVL.

This clonotype turned up a few times. The chain combines TRBV28 with TRBJ1-3; TRBD1 agrees at 10 bases. Germline V gene lookup returns CDR1 MDHEN and CDR2 SYDVKM. With 6 bases clipped from V and 8 bases from J, the junction kept 7 bases outside the gene matches. This CDR3 is 14 amino acids long. The CDR3 spells CASSRPDRGYTIYF. The CDR3 nucleotides read TGTGCCAGCAGCCGCCCGGACAGGGGGTACACCATATATTTT.

The chain combines TRBV20-1 with TRBJ2-3; no firm D call. CDR1 and CDR2 (germline): DFQATT, SNEGSKA (reference sequence). V was pared by 1 base and J by 5 bases, with 4 bases between. The CDR3 loop spans 11 amino acids. CDR3 DNA: TGCAGTGCTAGAGCCGAAGATACGCAGTATTTT. Translating it yields CSARAEDTQYF.

This clonotype was picked up many times. V usage is TRBV4-3 and J usage is TRBJ2-7; 7 nucleotides match TRBD1. Germline lookup yields CDR1 LGHNA and CDR2 YSLEER. The ends lost 5 bases at V and 4 bases at J; junction bases unmatched: 8. This CDR3 is built from 14 residues. The CDR3 bases are TGCGCCAGCAGCATTTGGACAGGAGATTACGAGCAGTACTTC. Translating gives CASSIWTGDYEQYF.

In nucleotides, the CDR3 is TGTGCCAGCTCACAAAACACCGCCGGGACAGGGACCTCTGGAAACACCATATATTTT. The encoded protein is CASSQNTAGTGTSGNTIYF. The chain recombines TRBV18 with TRBJ1-3, with TRBD1 identical over 9 bases. Germline lookup yields CDR1 KGHSH and CDR2 LQKENI. The junction had 13 bases not matched to a gene; V was cut back by 4 bases and J by 0 bases. CDR3 length equals 19 residues. The complete variable domain, with remaining parts taken from reference TRBV18 and TRBJ1-3, reads NAGVMQNPRHLVRRRGQEARLRCSPMKGHSHVYWYRQLPEEGLKFMVYLQKENIIDESGMPKERFSAEFPKEGPSILRIQQVVRGDSAAYFCASSQNTAGTGTSGNTIYFGEGSWLTVV.

The chain links TRBV20-1 to TRBJ2-4; D may be TRBD1 (6 bases). Looked up from germline, CDR1 is DFQATT and CDR2 is SNEGSKA (reference sequence). V was trimmed by 5 bases and J by 0 bases, leaving 11 bases between them. This CDR3 is built from 14 residues. CDR3 sequence reads: CSAVDSLAKNIQYF. The CDR3 DNA reads TGCAGTGCTGTGGACAGCCTAGCCAAAAACATTCAGTACTTC.

The chain uses TRBV18 and TRBJ1-2; 9 bases fit TRBD1. This CDR3 has 13 residues. The J segment lost 6 bases and the V segment lost 3 bases, leaving 2 bases of the junction unmatched. Germline V CDR1 and CDR2: KGHSH, LQKENI. This CDR3 is CASSPGQGNGYTF. The CDR3 DNA follows: TGTGCCAGCTCACCGGGACAGGGCAATGGCTACACCTTC.

This clonotype has only a few counts. V usage is TRBV12-2 and J usage is TRBJ2-7; no DNA check was done on the table's D call, TRBD1. TRBV12-2 is a pseudogene locus. This CDR3 comprises 9 residues. This CDR3 is CRTAREQYF. Written as DNA, the CDR3 is TGTCGGACAGCGCGGGAGCAGTACTTC.

The chain recombines TRBV20-1 with TRBJ2-7; D may be TRBD1 (5 bases). V was cut by 0 bases and J by 3 bases, with 24 bases left in between. In germline, CDR1 is DFQATT, CDR2 SNEGSKA (reference sequence). The CDR3 contains 18 residues. The CDR3 bases are TGCAGTGCTAGAGATCTATCCCGGCCGGGCAGGGCGGACTACGAGCAGTACTTC. Translating gives CSARDLSRPGRADYEQYF.

This clonotype was seen at least ten times. This sequence joins TRBV6-5 and TRBJ1-2; a weak D match, TRBD1 (5 bases). Germline V lookup: CDR1 MNHEY, CDR2 SVGAGI. Trimming removed 2 bases from V and 4 bases from J, with 17 bases in between. The CDR3 contains 16 residues. DNA of the CDR3: TGTGCCAGCAGTTACAACCTGGGTGGGGGTGGCTATGGCTACACCTTC. Its protein product is CASSYNLGGGGYGYTF.

This clonotype was observed a few times. The gene calls are TRBV28 and TRBJ1-2; 7 bases line up with TRBD1. This CDR3 spans 16 amino acids. V gave up 5 bases and J gave up 4 bases; unmatched junction bases: 13. Looked up from germline, CDR1 is MDHEN and CDR2 is SYDVKM. CDR3 residues: CASSQFAGTVGYGYTF. The CDR3 bases are TGTGCCAGCAGTCAATTCGCCGGGACAGTAGGCTATGGCTACACCTTC.

This sequence joins TRBV29-1 and TRBJ1-1; D unresolved. The CDR3 has 12 amino acids. V was pared by 4 bases and J by 1 base, with 7 bases between. CDR1 is SQVTM, CDR2 ANQGSEA, per germline. The CDR3 DNA reads as TGCAGCGTTGTACATAGGAACACTGAAGCTTTCTTT. Protein sequence: CSVVHRNTEAFF.

This clonotype has ten or more counts. The chain is built from TRBV5-6 and TRBJ2-3; TRBD1 agrees at 7 bases. CDR1 and CDR2 (germline): SGHDT, YYEEEE. The CDR3 is 17 residues long. With V trimmed by 1 base and J by 4 bases, 12 bases remained unmatched. CDR3 sequence: CASSLLRQGREADTQYF. The CDR3 bases are TGTGCCAGCAGCTTGCTTCGACAGGGTAGGGAAGCAGATACGCAGTATTTT. Supplemented by reference TRBV5-6 and TRBJ2-3, the full variable domain reads DAGVTQSPTHLIKTRGQQVTLRCSPKSGHDTVSWYQQALGQGPQFIFQYYEEEERQRGNFPDRFSGHQFPNYSSELNVNALLLGDSALYLCASSLLRQGREADTQYFGPGTRLTVL.